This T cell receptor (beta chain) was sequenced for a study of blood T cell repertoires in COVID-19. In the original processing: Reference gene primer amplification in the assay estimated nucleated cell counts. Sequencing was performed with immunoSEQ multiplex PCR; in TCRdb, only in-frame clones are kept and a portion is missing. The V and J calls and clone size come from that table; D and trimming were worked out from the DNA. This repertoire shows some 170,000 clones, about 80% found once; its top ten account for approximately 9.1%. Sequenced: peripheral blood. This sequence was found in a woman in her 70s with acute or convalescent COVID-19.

CDR3 sequence: CALGRRGVYNEQFF. CDR3 bases: TGTGCCCTGGGACGGCGGGGCGTATACAATGAGCAGTTCTTC. The chain carries TRBV7-2 and TRBJ2-1; D may be TRBD2 (6 bases). V was shortened by 11 bases and J by 4 bases, with 18 bases between the two germline ends. CDR1 SGHTA and CDR2 FQGNSA come from the germline V gene. The CDR3 sequence is 14 residues long.